Listed below are T cell receptor beta chains from one sample, sequenced in a study of patients and donors after allogeneic stem cell transplantation. MiXCR was run by TCRdb on the RT-PCR reads, yielding one entry per CDR3 protein. The table includes 800,000 to 1,000,000 distinct CDR3 sequences, about a sixth detected once. Source material: blood, either unsorted or a sorted T cell fraction (not recorded which). The receptor set was obtained from a human donor who was either an allogeneic HSCT recipient or a stem cell or donor lymphocyte infusion donor (not recorded which). It is not recorded whose cells these are; they may come from a transplant donor. CDR3s include the opening cysteine and the closing phenylalanine or tryptophan. For some rows the clone size is stated as once, few or many, or as a class when expanded; others skip it.

clone_size j_call v_call cdr3_aa
few TRBJ2-1 TRBV2 CASSEDSGGYNEQFF
few TRBJ2-7 TRBV30 CAWSGTGTSEQYF
NA TRBJ2-3 TRBV19 CASRSGGHGGEDTQYF
NA TRBJ1-1 TRBV6-5 CASSYLGGGTEAFF
NA TRBJ2-7 TRBV3-1 CASSPPAGNYEQYF
many TRBJ1-2 TRBV4-1 CASSQEWDNGYTF
few TRBJ1-6 TRBV25-1 CASRDGHSPLHF
NA TRBJ2-7 TRBV29-1 CSVEARSSYEQYF
NA TRBJ1-6 TRBV7-9 CASSFLYNSPLHF
NA TRBJ2-7 TRBV10-3 CAISGYDTAIVGEQYF
NA TRBJ2-5 TRBV7-2 CASRFDSQETQYF
few TRBJ1-3 TRBV12-3/TRBV12-4 CASTEMGGHSGNTIYF
NA TRBJ2-1 TRBV6-1 CASRLVLAGRIYNEQFF
few TRBJ2-7 TRBV5-1 CASSPRDRDNTEQYF
NA TRBJ2-1 TRBV5-1 CASSSWTGGSDEQFF
NA TRBJ2-1 TRBV5-1 CASSLDIAWDNEQFF
few TRBJ1-1 TRBV12-3/TRBV12-4 CASSNPGQVDTEAFF
few TRBJ1-2 TRBV6-1 CASSEGQGTNYGYTF
NA TRBJ1-5 TRBV20-1 CSARTDYNQPQHF
many TRBJ1-6 TRBV12-3/TRBV12-4 CASSLLPAGKGSPLHF
few TRBJ1-2 TRBV27 CASSLNMGVYGYTF
many TRBJ1-1 TRBV7-9 CASSLLGPDTEAFF
once TRBJ2-7 TRBV2 CASSERRNYEQYF
NA TRBJ1-1 TRBV4-3 CASSLELHTEAFF
many TRBJ2-1 TRBV4-3 CASSQDGGSSYNEQFF
NA TRBJ1-2 TRBV6-1 CASKGTGFGYTF
few TRBJ2-4 TRBV5-1 CASSNGQVTPKNIQYF
few TRBJ2-7 TRBV15 CATRLPPGDEQYF
few TRBJ2-3 TRBV5-5 CASSPFGQQIGTDTQYF
NA TRBJ2-1 TRBV7-9 CASSLKQRGVLYNEQFF
many TRBJ1-1 TRBV29-1 CSVEDLPGTNTEAFF
few TRBJ1-1 TRBV5-1 CASSVLSYTDTEAFF
NA TRBJ2-7 TRBV5-1 CASSHGHLDGFEQYF
NA TRBJ2-5 TRBV7-8 CASSREPAGLPQETQYF
NA TRBJ2-7 TRBV12-3/TRBV12-4 CASREGQGHSYEQYF
NA TRBJ1-2 TRBV9 CASSVTGGGGYGYTF
NA TRBJ1-1 TRBV12-3/TRBV12-4 CASIARLQGPRAEAFF
NA TRBJ2-7 TRBV5-1 CASSSAFRDRNTYEQYF
few TRBJ2-4 TRBV7-2 CASSLLGIQYF
NA TRBJ1-4 TRBV6-1 CASSPGLGGNEKLFF
few TRBJ1-5 TRBV6-1 CASSAQGTSSQHF
few TRBJ2-5 TRBV20-1 CSAFRKETQYF